A selection of T cell receptor beta chains follows, all from one sample in a study of blood T cell repertoires in COVID-19. The data were produced by immunoSEQ multiplex PCR, yet TCRdb's version contains in-frame clones alone and is incomplete. Counted here are 370,000 or so clones, approximately 77% occurring once; the ten biggest clones make up 0.85% to 1.3%. Sequencing was done on a sample of peripheral blood. The receptors derive from a human donor with acute or convalescent COVID-19. The donor label of this sample is uncertain. Both conserved end residues are part of each CDR3. Fields, in order: D gene, J gene, clone size, V gene, CDR3 DNA, CDR3 protein. A D gene is named only where the DNA matches it firmly. For some rows the clone size is stated as once, few or many, or as a class when expanded; others skip it.

>-|TRBJ1-6|-|TRBV27
TGTGCCACCGGGCGGGACTATAATAATTCACCCCTCCACTTT
CATGRDYNNSPLHF
>TRBD1|TRBJ1-1|-|TRBV11-2
TGTGCCAGCAGCTTAAGCGGAAGGGGGCGAGATGAAGCTTTCTTT
CASSLSGRGRDEAFF
>-|TRBJ1-5|few|TRBV19
TGTGCCAGTAGTCGAGGGATCAATCAGCCCCAGCATTTT
CASSRGINQPQHF
>TRBD2|TRBJ2-3|few|TRBV3-1/TRBV3-2
TGTGCCAGCAGCCGGAGACTAGCGGCTACAGATACGCAGTATTTT
CASSRRLAATDTQYF
>TRBD1|TRBJ1-5|-|TRBV7-8
TGTGCCAGCAGCTGGAGGACAGGGGATAGCAATCAGCCCCAGCATTTT
CASSWRTGDSNQPQHF
>-|TRBJ1-1|-|TRBV3-1/TRBV3-2
TGTGCCAGCAGCCAAACCGGGACTGAAGCTTTCTTT
CASSQTGTEAFF
>-|TRBJ1-1|-|TRBV5-6
TGTGCCAGCAGCGTCAACAGGGTCCCGAACACTGAAGCTTTCTTT
CASSVNRVPNTEAFF
>TRBD2|TRBJ2-5|-|TRBV7-7
TGTGCCAGCAGCCCAAGCGGGACCCAAGAGACCCAGTACTTC
CASSPSGTQETQYF
>TRBD1|TRBJ1-6|-|TRBV5-8
TGTGCCAGCAGCCGAACAGGGGTAAATTCACCCCTCCACTTT
CASSRTGVNSPLHF
>-|TRBJ2-7|-|TRBV28
TGTGCCAGCAGTTTACGGCAGGGGTCCTACGAGCAGTACTTC
CASSLRQGSYEQYF
>-|TRBJ2-7|-|TRBV5-6
TGTGCCAGCAGCTTGGGTGGCGGGTCGACCTACGAGCAGTACTTC
CASSLGGGSTYEQYF
>TRBD2|TRBJ2-5|-|TRBV27
TGTGCCAGCAGTTTATCGAATGGGAGGGCAGAGACCCAGTACTTC
CASSLSNGRAETQYF
>TRBD1|TRBJ1-5|-|TRBV7-8
TGTGCCAGCAGCTCCGGACAGGGTAGGGGCAACAATCAGCCCCAGCATTTT
CASSSGQGRGNNQPQHF
>-|TRBJ1-5|-|TRBV6-5
TGTGCCAGCAGTCATCAGGGGAATCAGCCCCAGCATTTT
CASSHQGNQPQHF
>TRBD1|TRBJ1-4|-|TRBV27
TGTGCCAGCAGATACCGCCCGCCCGGGACAGCCCTTGCAACTAATGAAAAACTGTTTTTT
CASRYRPPGTALATNEKLFF
>-|TRBJ2-2|-|TRBV30
TGTGCCTGGAGTGTACAGACCGGGGAGCTGTTTTTT
CAWSVQTGELFF
>-|TRBJ1-1|-|TRBV2
TGTGCCACCGCCCAGGAGACTACCACTGAAGCTTTCTTT
CATAQETTTEAFF
>TRBD1|TRBJ2-3|-|TRBV7-9
TGTGCCAGCAGCTTAGGGGACAGGGTTGCAGATACGCAGTATTTT
CASSLGDRVADTQYF
>TRBD2|TRBJ2-7|-|TRBV5-1
TGCGCCAGCAGCTTGGTTTCAGGGGCGGGGGGCTACGAGCAGTACTTC
CASSLVSGAGGYEQYF
>-|TRBJ2-3|-|TRBV29-1
TGCAGCGTTGACAGAGGGCAAGCAGATACGCAGTATTTT
CSVDRGQADTQYF
>TRBD1|TRBJ1-5|few|TRBV19
TGTGCCGTCGAGACAGGGGAAAATCAGCCCCAGCATTTT
CAVETGENQPQHF
>-|TRBJ2-5|-|TRBV3-1/TRBV3-2
TGTGCCAGCAGCCAAGATCGGGCGCGCGGAAGGGGAGAGACCCAGTACTTC
CASSQDRARGRGETQYF
>-|TRBJ2-5|once|TRBV7-6
TGTGCCAGCAGCTTAGAAGGTGGGAGCCCCTGGGAGACCCAGTACTTC
CASSLEGGSPWETQYF
>TRBD1|TRBJ1-1|-|TRBV28
TGTGCCAGCAGTCCACAGGGGCGCATGAACACTGAAGCTTTCTTT
CASSPQGRMNTEAFF
>-|TRBJ2-7|-|TRBV19
TGTGCCAGTAGTATCAGGGGCGGCGAGCAGTACTTC
CASSIRGGEQYF
>-|TRBJ2-5|-|TRBV3-1/TRBV3-2
TGTGCCAGCAGCCGTTGGACTCCCGGGCCGGAGACCCAGTACTTC
CASSRWTPGPETQYF
>-|TRBJ2-7|-|TRBV9
TGTGCCAGCAGCCCTAGGGGGGGCTCCTACGAGCAGTACTTC
CASSPRGGSYEQYF
>-|TRBJ2-3|-|TRBV5-1
TGCGCCAGCAGCTTGAGTAAGACTAGAGAAACAGATACGCAGTATTTT
CASSLSKTRETDTQYF
>-|TRBJ2-7|-|TRBV30
TGTGCCTGGATCTCCTTTGACAGGAGGAGCTCCTACGAGCAGTACTTC
CAWISFDRRSSYEQYF
>-|TRBJ2-3|-|TRBV24-1
TGTGCCACCAGTGATTCTCGGAGGGCCAAGCCAGATACGCAGTATTTT
CATSDSRRAKPDTQYF
>TRBD1|TRBJ1-6|-|TRBV30
TGTGCCTGCCCGGGACAGGGGAATTCACCCCTCCACTTT
CACPGQGNSPLHF
>-|TRBJ1-2|once|TRBV12-3/TRBV12-4
TGTGCCAGCGGAATACAGGATTATGGCTACACCTTC
CASGIQDYGYTF
>TRBD1|TRBJ2-7|-|TRBV11-2
TGTGCCAGCAGTTTTGGGGTCGGACAGGTCTCCTACGAGCAGTACTTC
CASSFGVGQVSYEQYF
>-|TRBJ1-2|-|TRBV5-5
TGTGCCAGCAGCATGTACGACACCTTTGCTAACTATGGCTACACCTTC
CASSMYDTFANYGYTF
>-|TRBJ1-1|-|TRBV20-1
TGCAGTGCCAGTCAGGTTAACACTGAAGCTTTCTTT
CSASQVNTEAFF
>-|TRBJ1-3|few|TRBV6-6
TGTGCCAGCAGGGAGCAGGGTGCAGGAAACACCATATATTTT
CASREQGAGNTIYF
>-|TRBJ2-1|-|TRBV24-1
TGTGCCACCAGTGACGCAGGCCCGACAGCCTACAATGAGCAGTTCTTC
CATSDAGPTAYNEQFF
>-|TRBJ1-2|-|TRBV30
TGTGCCTGGAACCCACAGGCCCTCGTCTATGGCTACACCTTC
CAWNPQALVYGYTF
>-|TRBJ1-5|-|TRBV28
TGTGCCAGCAGTTTTCAGGGAAAGGGTACGAAGTCCCAGCATTTT
CASSFQGKGTKSQHF
>-|TRBJ1-1|-|TRBV29-1
TGCAGCGTTGAGACCGACAGCACTGAAGCTTTCTTT
CSVETDSTEAFF
>TRBD1|TRBJ1-3|-|TRBV3-1/TRBV3-2
TGTGCCAGCAGCCCCGGGACAGGCCGAAGATCTGGAAACACCATATATTTT
CASSPGTGRRSGNTIYF
>-|TRBJ2-4|many|TRBV5-6
TGTGCCAGCAGCTTGGTGCAGGGCCCCAAAAACATTCAGTACTTC
CASSLVQGPKNIQYF
>-|TRBJ2-1|once|TRBV3-1/TRBV3-2
TGTGCCAGCAGCCCCCGAAGGTCCGGGACTCACTCTAACTCCTACAATGAGCAGTTCTTC
CASSPRRSGTHSNSYNEQFF
>-|TRBJ1-1|-|TRBV12-3/TRBV12-4
TGTGCCAGCAGCCTCCAGGGGATCTCTGAAGCTTTCTTT
CASSLQGISEAFF
>TRBD1|TRBJ1-2|once|TRBV11-2
TGTGCCAGCAGCTTGGCAGGGGGGAACTATGGCTACACCTTC
CASSLAGGNYGYTF
>-|TRBJ2-7|-|TRBV5-6
TGTGCCAGCAGCTTGGCAGGGGTCTCCTACGAGCAGTACTTC
CASSLAGVSYEQYF
>-|TRBJ2-7|once|TRBV30
TGTGCCTGGAGTGTCGATCTAAAGAGTCGGTACGAGCAGTACTTC
CAWSVDLKSRYEQYF
>TRBD2|TRBJ2-5|-|TRBV5-1
TGCGCCAGCAGCCGAGGAAGCGGGGGGACCCAAGAGACCCAGTACTTC
CASSRGSGGTQETQYF
>TRBD2|TRBJ2-1|-|TRBV5-1
TGCGCCAGCAGCTACCAACCCCGGACTAGCGGGAGGAATGAGCAGTTCTTC
CASSYQPRTSGRNEQFF
>-|TRBJ1-2|few|TRBV3-1/TRBV3-2
TGTGCCAGCAGCCACCTTACCGGGGGAGGCTACACCTTC
CASSHLTGGGYTF
>-|TRBJ1-2|once|TRBV21-1
TGTGCCAGCAGCAAAAATCGGTCGCAAGGCTACACCTTC
CASSKNRSQGYTF
>-|TRBJ2-7|-|TRBV19
TGTGCCAGTCAGGGCGAGACGGACACCGAGCAGTACTTC
CASQGETDTEQYF